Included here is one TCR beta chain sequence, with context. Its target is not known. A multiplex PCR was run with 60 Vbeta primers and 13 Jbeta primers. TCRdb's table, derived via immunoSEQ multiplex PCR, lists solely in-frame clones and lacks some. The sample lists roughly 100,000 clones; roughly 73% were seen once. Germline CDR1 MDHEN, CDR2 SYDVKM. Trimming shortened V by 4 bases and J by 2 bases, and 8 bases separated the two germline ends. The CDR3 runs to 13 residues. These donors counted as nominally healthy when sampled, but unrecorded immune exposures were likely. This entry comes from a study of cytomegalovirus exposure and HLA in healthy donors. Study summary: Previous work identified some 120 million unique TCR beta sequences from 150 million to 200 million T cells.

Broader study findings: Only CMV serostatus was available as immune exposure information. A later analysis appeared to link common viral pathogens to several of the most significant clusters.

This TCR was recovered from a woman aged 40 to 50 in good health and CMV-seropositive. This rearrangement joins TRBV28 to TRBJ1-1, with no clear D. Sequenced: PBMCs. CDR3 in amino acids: CASSWPVNTEAFF. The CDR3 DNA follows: TGTGCCAGCAGTTGGCCAGTAAACACTGAAGCTTTCTTT.